The 9 T cell receptor beta chains reported below all come from one sample, sequenced in a study of cytomegalovirus exposure and HLA in healthy donors. The PCR made use of 60 Vbeta and 13 Jbeta primers. Measured with immunoSEQ multiplex PCR; TCRdb has only the in-frame clones, and not every one. This repertoire shows just over 200,000 clones, 75% to 90% found once; its top ten account for approximately 2.5%. The source material was PBMCs. The receptor source for this set is a woman aged 40 to 55 in good health and CMV-seronegative.

The chain links TRBV7-9 to TRBJ2-1; 14 positions agree with TRBD2. Germline V CDR1 and CDR2: SEHNR, FQNEAQ (reference sequence). CDR3 size: 15 residues. The V gene end was trimmed by 6 bases and the J gene end by 8 bases; junction bases not matched to a gene: 6. The CDR3 DNA sequence: TGTGCCAGCAGGCATAAGGGACTAGCGGGAGATGAGCAGTTCTTC. This codes for CASRHKGLAGDEQFF. The full variable domain, in which reference TRBV7-9 and TRBJ2-1 provide the parts outside the CDR3, is DTGVSQNPRHKITKRGQNVTFRCDPISEHNRLYWYRQTLGQGPEFLTYFQNEAQLEKSRLLSDRFSAERPKGSFSTLEIQRTEQGDSAMYLCASRHKGLAGDEQFFGPGTRLTVL.

The J gene is TRBJ1-5, the V gene TRBV6-6, with D unresolved. Trimming took off 10 bases at V and 1 base at J, with 14 bases between the two ends. Germline assignment: CDR1 MNHNY and CDR2 SVGAGI (reference sequence). The CDR3 spans 14 residues. The CDR3 DNA reads TGTGCCACCCAAACGGAGCCCAGCAATCAGCCCCAGCATTTT. Its protein is CATQTEPSNQPQHF.

The chain has TRBV19 and TRBJ2-1; 11 nucleotides align to TRBD2. Losses at the gene ends were 3 bases for V and 6 bases for J; bases not matched to a gene: 7. This CDR3 region has 16 residues. In germline, CDR1 is LNHDA, CDR2 SQIVND (reference sequence). The CDR3 region has the DNA TGTGCCAGTAGTATTATGTCTAGCGGGAGGACCAATGAGCAGTTCTTC. Encoded protein: CASSIMSSGRTNEQFF. The variable domain in full, completed from reference TRBV19 and TRBJ2-1, reads DGGITQSPKYLFRKEGQNVTLSCEQNLNHDAMYWYRQDPGQGLRLIYYSQIVNDFQKGDIAEGYSVSREKKESFPLTVTSAQKNPTAFYLCASSIMSSGRTNEQFFGPGTRLTVL.

This chain links TRBV7-9 with TRBJ1-6, with 9 bases lining up with TRBD1. The CDR3 loop spans 14 amino acids. Germline V gene lookup returns CDR1 SEHNR and CDR2 FQNEAQ (reference sequence). V trimming: 4 bases; J trimming: 10 bases; junction bases outside the gene matches: 5. In DNA form, the CDR3 reads TGTGCCAGCAGCTCGGGACAGGGTGTATCACCCCTCCACTTT. It codes for CASSSGQGVSPLHF.

The genes are TRBV7-3 and TRBJ2-2; 8 bases match TRBD1. V dropped 3 bases and J dropped 0; count of bases not matched to a gene: 6. CDR1 is SGHTA, CDR2 FQGTGA, per germline. This CDR3 comprises 17 residues. The CDR3 is CASSFGQGEANTGELFF. DNA for the CDR3: TGTGCCAGCAGCTTCGGACAGGGCGAAGCGAACACCGGGGAGCTGTTTTTT.

This clone was detected only a few times. The chain uses TRBV5-6 and TRBJ1-1; TRBD1 agrees at 9 bases. V gave up 3 bases and J gave up 3 bases; unmatched junction bases: 3. CDR3 length equals 14 residues. Germline V gene lookup returns CDR1 SGHDT and CDR2 YYEEEE. The CDR3 sequence: CASSWGQGHTEAFF. The CDR3 coding sequence is TGTGCCAGCAGCTGGGGACAGGGTCACACTGAAGCTTTCTTT.

The rearrangement uses TRBV7-2 and TRBJ1-2; the D is unclear. The CDR3 spans 13 residues. The germline V and J ends were trimmed by 1 base and 5 bases, with 8 bases remaining between them. The germline V gene has CDR1 SGHTA and CDR2 FQGNSA. The CDR3 sequence is CASSLGRTYGYTF. In nucleotides, the CDR3 is TGTGCCAGCAGCTTAGGGCGGACTTATGGCTACACCTTC.

This clone has more than one count but fewer than ten. CDR3 region: CASSTWAGIDTGELFF. CDR3 bases: TGCGCCAGCAGCACGTGGGCAGGGATAGACACCGGGGAGCTGTTTTTT. The chain is built from TRBV5-1 and TRBJ2-2; a possible D gene is TRBD1 (5 bases). This CDR3 has 16 amino acids. Deletions cut 4 bases from V and 3 bases from J, with 16 bases between. Germline CDR1 SGHRS, CDR2 YFSETQ.

The rearrangement links TRBV18 to TRBJ1-1, with D tentatively TRBD1 (5 bases). V lost 0 bases and J lost 2, with 10 bases in between. The CDR3 sequence is 15 residues long. Germline V gives CDR1 KGHSH, CDR2 LQKENI. CDR3 in amino acids: CASSPPGPGNTEAFF. CDR3 coding DNA: TGTGCCAGCTCACCACCGGGGCCGGGTAACACTGAAGCTTTCTTT. Based on the CDR3 plus reference TRBV18 and TRBJ1-1, the full variable domain is NAGVMQNPRHLVRRRGQEARLRCSPMKGHSHVYWYRQLPEEGLKFMVYLQKENIIDESGMPKERFSAEFPKEGPSILRIQQVVRGDSAAYFCASSPPGPGNTEAFFGQGTRLTVV.